What follows are 26 T cell receptor beta chains derived from one specimen sequenced in a study of cytomegalovirus exposure and HLA in healthy donors. Assay used: immunoSEQ multiplex PCR; TCRdb lists only in-frame clones, some missing. The sample lists about 65,000 clones, approximately 93% seen once, with roughly 4.4% in the top ten. Sequencing input: PBMCs. Every receptor here comes from a man between 18 and 29 years old in good health and CMV-seropositive.

This chain uses TRBV21-1 with TRBJ1-5. TRBV21-1 represents a pseudogene. This CDR3 comprises 15 residues. CDR3 sequence: CASICLGLWNQPQHF. The CDR3 bases are TGTGCCAGCATCTGCCTGGGACTTTGGAATCAGCCCCAGCATTTT.

The chain uses TRBV5-1 and TRBJ2-7; 7 bases match TRBD2. The length of the CDR3 is 16 residues. Germline V gene data show CDR1 as SGHRS and CDR2 as YFSETQ. V dropped 7 bases and J dropped 2; count of bases not matched to a gene: 15. The CDR3 reads CASSVLGASGTYEQYF. Written as DNA, the CDR3 is TGCGCCAGCTCTGTCCTTGGTGCTAGCGGAACCTACGAGCAGTACTTC.

The V call is TRBV5-1, the J call TRBJ2-7, with 11 bases lining up with TRBD2. Per germline, CDR1 SGHRS and CDR2 YFSETQ. The length of the CDR3 is 15 residues. The V segment lost 4 bases and the J segment 1 base; nucleotides outside the gene matches: 4. CDR3 DNA: TGCGCCAGCAGCCAATCTAGCGGGAGGTCCTACGAGCAGTACTTC. Its translation is CASSQSSGRSYEQYF.

The chain employs TRBV29-1 and TRBJ2-7; D might be TRBD2 (6 bases). Germline V gene lookup returns CDR1 SQVTM and CDR2 ANQGSEA. Trimming cost V 2 bases and J 2 bases, with 19 bases left between them. The CDR3 extends over 16 amino acids. The CDR3 sequence: CSVESFGGFNAYEQYF. CDR3 coding DNA: TGCAGCGTTGAATCATTCGGAGGGTTCAATGCCTACGAGCAGTACTTC.

This clone has only one observation. The genes are TRBV6-1 and TRBJ1-3; D is possibly TRBD1 (6 bases). CDR1 MNHNS and CDR2 SASEGT come from the germline V gene. The CDR3 is made up of 17 amino acids. Trimming shortened V by 0 bases and J by 0 bases, and 12 bases separated the two germline ends. The CDR3 coding sequence is TGTGCCAGCAGTGAAGCGCGGGGGGCTTCCTCTGGAAACACCATATATTTT. It encodes CASSEARGASSGNTIYF.

The chain links TRBV9 to TRBJ2-7, with 11 positions matching TRBD2. The CDR3 is made up of 15 amino acids. Trimming took 0 bases from V and 2 from J; bases not matched to a gene: 1. The germline CDR1 and CDR2 sequences are SGDLS and YYNGEE. The DNA of the CDR3 is TGTGCCAGCAGCGTAGCACTAGCGGGGGCCTACGAGCAGTACTTC. This encodes CASSVALAGAYEQYF.

The CDR3 DNA sequence: TGTGCCAGCAGCCTTCCCGGGAGCTCTGGAAACACCATATATTTT. Amino acid sequence: CASSLPGSSGNTIYF. The gene calls are TRBV5-6 and TRBJ1-3; no definite D call. The CDR3 contains 15 residues. The V end lost 4 bases, the J end lost 0 bases, and 11 bases lay between the germline ends. Germline V gene data show CDR1 as SGHDT and CDR2 as YYEEEE.

The gene calls are TRBV7-9 and TRBJ2-2, with TRBD2 identical over 8 bases. Germline CDR1 SEHNR, CDR2 FQNEAQ (reference sequence). The trim removed 1 base at V and 6 bases at J, leaving 4 bases unmatched. The CDR3 consists of 15 residues. The CDR3 DNA sequence: TGTGCCAGCAGCTTAGGGGCGGGAGGATCCGGGGAGCTGTTTTTT. It is translated as CASSLGAGGSGELFF.

The chain combines TRBV6-1 with TRBJ1-6; D ambiguous. Germline CDR1 reads MNHNS; CDR2 reads SASEGT. The CDR3 is 17 residues long. V dropped 2 bases and J dropped 0 bases, with 11 bases sitting between them. The CDR3, as DNA: TGTGCCAGCAGTGAATGGCAGGTGGGCTCCTATAATTCACCCCTCCACTTT. It is translated as CASSEWQVGSYNSPLHF.

The chain carries TRBV20-1 and TRBJ1-2; a possible D gene is TRBD1 (5 bases). Trimming pared 5 bases from V and 3 bases from J, leaving 7 bases between. The CDR3 is 11 amino acids. Germline V lookup: CDR1 DFQATT, CDR2 SNEGSKA (reference sequence). The CDR3 spells CSAPGYYGYTF. The CDR3 DNA reads TGCAGTGCTCCAGGGTACTATGGCTACACCTTC.

The gene calls are TRBV11-2 and TRBJ2-1; 7 nucleotides match TRBD1. Per germline, CDR1 SGHAT and CDR2 FQNNGV. Trimming cost V 4 bases and J 9 bases; bases outside gene matches: 6. The CDR3 is made up of 13 amino acids. The CDR3 region has the DNA TGTGCCAGCAGCTGGCAGGGGGACGGTGAGCAGTTCTTC. Its translation: CASSWQGDGEQFF.

The table lists this clone with a count of one. The chain employs TRBV9 and TRBJ1-2; D possibly corresponds to TRBD1 (6 bases). Germline CDR1 reads SGDLS; CDR2 reads YYNGEE. Trimming removed 0 bases at V and 0 bases at J, with 12 bases between. The CDR3 is 16 residues long. Here the CDR3 reads CASSVGTGHTNYGYTF. The CDR3 region has the DNA TGTGCCAGCAGCGTAGGGACGGGACATACTAACTATGGCTACACCTTC.

V and J are TRBV28 and TRBJ2-1, with TRBD1 identical over 7 bases. The CDR3 has 14 amino acids. Germline V gene sequence: CDR1 MDHEN, CDR2 SYDVKM. The V gene end was trimmed by 10 bases and the J gene end by 8 bases; junction bases not matched to a gene: 14. CDR3 DNA sequence: TGTGCCACCTCTTACAGGGGAGATGAAGATGAGCAGTTCTTC. Its protein product is CATSYRGDEDEQFF.

This rearrangement joins TRBV6-1 to TRBJ1-3; D gene ambiguous. This CDR3 has 15 residues. Germline V CDR1 and CDR2: MNHNS, SASEGT. V was clipped by 2 bases and J by 0 bases, with 8 bases between them. The DNA of the CDR3 is TGTGCCAGCAGTGAACCCCCCTCCTCTGGAAACACCATATATTTT. Protein: CASSEPPSSGNTIYF.

This chain connects TRBV11-2 to TRBJ2-7, with 8 bases matching TRBD2. Germline CDR1 and CDR2: SGHAT and FQNNGV. The CDR3 totals 13 residues. V lost 4 bases, J lost 3 bases, and 2 bases stayed unmatched. The DNA for the CDR3 is TGTGCCAGCAGCTCGACTAGCGACTACGAGCAGTACTTC. Its protein is CASSSTSDYEQYF.

This clone came up a few times. CDR3: CASSESEGGGSEKLFF. The DNA for the CDR3 is TGCGCCAGCAGTGAGTCGGAGGGGGGCGGGAGTGAAAAACTGTTTTTT. The chain joins TRBV10-2 to TRBJ1-4, with D perhaps matching TRBD1 (6 bases). With 0 bases removed from V and 7 bases from J, the gap between germline ends came to 15 bases. The CDR3 covers 16 residues. Germline loops: CDR1 WSHSY, CDR2 SAAADI.

This chain uses TRBV5-4 with TRBJ1-1; D is perhaps TRBD1 (6 bases). Germline V gene data show CDR1 as SGHNT and CDR2 as YYREEE (reference sequence). CDR3 size: 15 residues. The V gene lost 2 bases and the J gene lost 1 base, with 12 bases spanning the gap. CDR3 nucleotides: TGTGCCAGCAGCTTACTACAGGGTTCGAACACTGAAGCTTTCTTT. It translates to CASSLLQGSNTEAFF.

The chain has TRBV10-3 and TRBJ2-1, with 13 bases fitting TRBD2. Trimming took 3 bases from V and 9 from J; bases not matched to a gene: 2. This CDR3 is 14 amino acids long. The germline gives CDR1 ENHRY, CDR2 SYGVKD. CDR3 nucleotide sequence: TGTGCCATCAGTGACGGGACTAGCGGGATTGAGCAGTTCTTC. Translated: CAISDGTSGIEQFF.

The chain couples TRBV2 to TRBJ2-2; no clear D. CDR3 length equals 15 residues. Trimming removed 3 bases from V and 0 bases from J, with 8 bases in between. Germline CDR1 reads SNHLY; CDR2 reads FYNNEI. For the CDR3, the DNA is TGTGCCAGCAGTGACAGTACAGCGAACACCGGGGAGCTGTTTTTT. Its protein is CASSDSTANTGELFF.

V is TRBV2 and J is TRBJ2-1, with 11 nucleotides matching TRBD2. Germline assignment: CDR1 SNHLY and CDR2 FYNNEI. The V segment lost 5 bases and the J segment 4 bases; nucleotides outside the gene matches: 10. The CDR3 has 17 amino acids. The CDR3 bases are TGTGCCAGCAGTCCCAAAGGGGGGACTAGCGGTTACAATGAGCAGTTCTTC. Its protein product is CASSPKGGTSGYNEQFF.

The rearrangement uses TRBV7-9 and TRBJ2-7; TRBD2 aligns across 11 bases. The CDR3 is 17 amino acids. CDR1 is SEHNR and CDR2 is FQNEAQ in the germline V gene (reference sequence). The V segment lost 5 bases and the J segment 2 bases; nucleotides outside the gene matches: 11. CDR3: CASSKPNSGRAPYEQYF. CDR3 DNA sequence: TGTGCCAGCAGCAAACCTAATAGCGGGAGGGCCCCCTACGAGCAGTACTTC.

The gene calls are TRBV6-1 and TRBJ2-2, with D perhaps TRBD2 (6 bases). Deletions cut 0 bases from V and 2 bases from J, with 13 bases between. Germline assignment: CDR1 MNHNS and CDR2 SASEGT. The CDR3 covers 17 residues. CDR3 amino acids: CASSEARREFNTGELFF. The CDR3 DNA follows: TGTGCCAGCAGTGAAGCGCGACGGGAGTTTAACACCGGGGAGCTGTTTTTT.

The CDR3 DNA reads TGTGCCAGCAGTGCACAGGGCCAGGCTGGAAACACCATATATTTT. The encoded protein is CASSAQGQAGNTIYF. The J gene is TRBJ1-3, the V gene TRBV2; perhaps TRBD1 as D (6 bases). The germline CDR1 and CDR2 sequences are SNHLY and FYNNEI. CDR3 length equals 15 residues. Trimming cost V 4 bases and J 2 bases, with 12 bases left between them.

In nucleotides, the CDR3 is TGTGCCAGCAGCTTGACGACGGGGGGGAGCACAGATACGCAGTATTTT. Its translation is CASSLTTGGSTDTQYF. The chain is built from TRBV5-4 and TRBJ2-3, with 8 nucleotides matching TRBD2. This CDR3 has 16 residues. J gave up 0 bases and V 1 base, and 4 bases lay outside the gene matches. Per the germline V gene, CDR1 is SGHNT and CDR2 is YYREEE (reference sequence).

The table lists this clone with a count of one. Other DNA sequences of this sample code for an identical CDR3. This chain links TRBV6-5 with TRBJ1-1; D gene unclear. The CDR3 runs to 15 residues. The V end lost 6 bases, the J end lost 12 bases, and 26 bases lay between the germline ends. Germline loops: CDR1 MNHEY, CDR2 SVGAGI. CDR3 nucleotide sequence: TGTGCCAGCAGCCCCTCCCGGGAGCGGCGCACTCAGTCTTTCTTT. Amino acid sequence: CASSPSRERRTQSFF.

V is TRBV11-2 and J is TRBJ2-5; tentative D call: TRBD2 (5 bases). Germline V CDR1 and CDR2: SGHAT, FQNNGV. The CDR3 is made up of 17 amino acids. Trimming left V 6 bases short and J 0 bases short, with 20 bases between. CDR3 residues: CASSPSLAAEYQETQYF. The CDR3 nucleotides read TGTGCCAGCAGTCCCTCCCTAGCAGCCGAGTACCAAGAGACCCAGTACTTC.